A single T cell receptor beta chain is shown here with its context. The sample originates from a study of T cell responses to AZD1222 COVID-19 vaccine. The assay was immunoSEQ multiplex PCR, and TCRdb's table has in-frame clones only and misses some. The table includes roughly 140,000 clones, 85% to 95% detected once. CDR3 length equals 12 residues. Germline V lookup: CDR1 MNHEY, CDR2 SVGEGT. Trimming shortened V by 6 bases and J by 3 bases, and 9 bases separated the two germline ends. The TCR was taken from an adult in good health. The chain employs TRBV6-2 or TRBV6-3 and TRBJ2-7; D is possibly TRBD1 or TRBD2 (5 bases each). The sample here was peripheral blood, taken on day 0 of AZD1222 vaccination. The CDR3 nucleotides read TGTGCCAGCAGCTCAGGGAGCTACGAGCAGTACTTC. It is translated as CASSSGSYEQYF.